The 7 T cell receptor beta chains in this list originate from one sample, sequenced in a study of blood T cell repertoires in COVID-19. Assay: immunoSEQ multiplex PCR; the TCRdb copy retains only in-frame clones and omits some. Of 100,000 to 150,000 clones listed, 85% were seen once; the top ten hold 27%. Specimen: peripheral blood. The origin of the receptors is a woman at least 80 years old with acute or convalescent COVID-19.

This CDR3 reads CASSKRQVADTQYF. In DNA, the CDR3 is TGTGCCAGCAGCAAAAGACAGGTTGCAGATACGCAGTATTTT. The chain recombines TRBV7-9 with TRBJ2-3; weak D call: TRBD1 (6 bases). Germline-derived CDR1 and CDR2 are SEHNR and FQNEAQ (reference sequence). This CDR3 is 14 amino acids long. Trimming pared 5 bases from V and 4 bases from J, leaving 13 bases between. Together with reference TRBV7-9 and TRBJ2-3, the CDR3 gives the full variable domain: DTGVSQNPRHKITKRGQNVTFRCDPISEHNRLYWYRQTLGQGPEFLTYFQNEAQLEKSRLLSDRFSAERPKGSFSTLEIQRTEQGDSAMYLCASSKRQVADTQYFGPGTRLTVL.

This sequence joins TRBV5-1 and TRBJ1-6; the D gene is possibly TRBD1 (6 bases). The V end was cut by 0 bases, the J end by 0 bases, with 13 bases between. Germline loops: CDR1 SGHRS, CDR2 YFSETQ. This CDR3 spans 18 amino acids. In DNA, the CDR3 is TGCGCCAGCAGCTTGGCCATGGGACAAAGCTCCTATAATTCACCCCTCCACTTT. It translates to CASSLAMGQSSYNSPLHF. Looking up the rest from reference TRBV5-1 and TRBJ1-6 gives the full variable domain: KAGVTQTPRYLIKTRGQQVTLSCSPISGHRSVSWYQQTPGQGLQFLFEYFSETQRNKGNFPGRFSGRQFSNSRSEMNVSTLELGDSALYLCASSLAMGQSSYNSPLHFGNGTRLTVT.

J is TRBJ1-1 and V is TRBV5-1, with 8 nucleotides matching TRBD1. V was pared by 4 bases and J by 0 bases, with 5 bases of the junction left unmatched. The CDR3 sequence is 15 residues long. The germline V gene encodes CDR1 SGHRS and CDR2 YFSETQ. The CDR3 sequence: CASSRTGTLNTEAFF. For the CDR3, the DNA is TGCGCCAGCAGCAGGACAGGGACTTTGAACACTGAAGCTTTCTTT. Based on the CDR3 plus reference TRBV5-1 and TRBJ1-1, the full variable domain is KAGVTQTPRYLIKTRGQQVTLSCSPISGHRSVSWYQQTPGQGLQFLFEYFSETQRNKGNFPGRFSGRQFSNSRSEMNVSTLELGDSALYLCASSRTGTLNTEAFFGQGTRLTVV.

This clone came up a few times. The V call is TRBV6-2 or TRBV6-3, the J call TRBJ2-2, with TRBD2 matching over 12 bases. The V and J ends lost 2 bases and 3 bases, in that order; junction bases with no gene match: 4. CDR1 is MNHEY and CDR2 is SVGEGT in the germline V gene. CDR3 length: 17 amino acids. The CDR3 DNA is TGTGCCAGCAGTTACCTAGGACTAGCGGGGCACACCGGGGAGCTGTTTTTT. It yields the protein CASSYLGLAGHTGELFF.

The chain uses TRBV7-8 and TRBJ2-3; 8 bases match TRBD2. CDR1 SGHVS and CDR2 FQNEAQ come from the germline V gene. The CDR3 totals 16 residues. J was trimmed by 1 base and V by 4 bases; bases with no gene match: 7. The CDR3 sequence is CASSYRTSWGTDTQYF. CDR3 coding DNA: TGTGCCAGCAGCTATCGGACTAGCTGGGGCACAGATACGCAGTATTTT. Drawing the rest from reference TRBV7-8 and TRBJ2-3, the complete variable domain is GAGVSQSPRYKVAKRGQDVALRCDPISGHVSLFWYQQALGQGPEFLTYFQNEAQLDKSGLPSDRFFAERPEGSVSTLKIQRTQQEDSAVYLCASSYRTSWGTDTQYFGPGTRLTVL.

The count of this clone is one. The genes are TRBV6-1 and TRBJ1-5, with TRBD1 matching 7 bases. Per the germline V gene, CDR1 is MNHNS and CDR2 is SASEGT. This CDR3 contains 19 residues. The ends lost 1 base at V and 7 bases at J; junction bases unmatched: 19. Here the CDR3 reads CASSEVGTGTAGQRQPQHF. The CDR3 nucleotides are TGTGCCAGCAGTGAAGTAGGTACAGGGACAGCCGGACAACGCCAGCCCCAGCATTTT.

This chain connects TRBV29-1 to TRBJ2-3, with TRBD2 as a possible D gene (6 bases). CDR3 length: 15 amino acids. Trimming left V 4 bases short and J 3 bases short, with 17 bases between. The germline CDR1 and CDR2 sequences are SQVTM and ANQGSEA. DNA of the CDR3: TGCAGCGTTGCCTCCTACGGGGGAGGAACAGATACGCAGTATTTT. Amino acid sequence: CSVASYGGGTDTQYF.